Following are 16 T cell receptor beta chains from one sample sequenced in a study of T cells in Graves' hyperthyroidism and ophthalmopathy. Researchers took RNA transcripts and amplified the TCR beta CDR3 regions from them. First-round RT-PCR targeting the TCR CDR3 was performed with the HTBI primer set. MiXCR, run by TCRdb on the multiplex PCR reads, gives a single entry per CDR3 protein. The data hold fewer than 750,000 distinct CDR3 sequences, with about 14% observed a single time. Sequenced: blood. Source of these receptors: a woman aged 40 to 50 with Graves' ophthalmopathy.

V is TRBV13 and J is TRBJ1-1; 9 positions match TRBD1. This CDR3 is 16 amino acids long. J lost 0 bases, V lost 4 bases, and 6 bases had no gene match. Germline V gene data show CDR1 as PRHDT and CDR2 as FYEKMQ (reference sequence). CDR3: CASSSTGGGVNTEAFF. As DNA, the CDR3 is TGTGCCAGCAGCTCAACAGGGGGCGGTGTGAACACTGAAGCTTTCTTT.

This clonotype was picked up many times. V is TRBV2 and J is TRBJ2-7; 7 positions agree with TRBD1. Trimming removed 5 bases from V and 9 bases from J; junction bases left unmatched: 7. This CDR3 comprises 12 residues. Germline V gene lookup returns CDR1 SNHLY and CDR2 FYNNEI. The CDR3 protein is CASSLDRAWQYF. The CDR3 region has the DNA TGTGCCAGCAGTTTAGACAGGGCCTGGCAGTACTTC.

The chain links TRBV2 to TRBJ2-7, with 11 bases lining up with TRBD2. This CDR3 is built from 15 residues. CDR1 and CDR2 from the germline V gene are SNHLY and FYNNEI. J lost 1 base, V lost 8 bases, and 7 bases had no gene match. DNA of the CDR3: TGTGCCAGCCTTGCCCGACTAGCGGGGTCCTACGAGCAGTACTTC. Translated: CASLARLAGSYEQYF.

V is TRBV2 and J is TRBJ2-7, with 8 bases identical to TRBD1. This CDR3 region has 16 residues. Losses at the gene ends were 6 bases for V and 4 bases for J; bases not matched to a gene: 14. The germline V gene has CDR1 SNHLY and CDR2 FYNNEI. CDR3 residues: CASRGTRGTGGYEQYF. The CDR3 DNA reads as TGTGCCAGCAGGGGAACGCGCGGGACAGGTGGTTACGAGCAGTACTTC.

This clonotype was seen a few times. The J gene is TRBJ1-2, the V gene TRBV3-1; D remains ambiguous. The CDR3 runs to 16 residues. Germline V CDR1 and CDR2: LGHDT, YNNKEL (reference sequence). Trimming took 4 bases from V and 0 from J, leaving 15 bases between them. The CDR3 is CASSPSSGTSNYGYTF. The CDR3 nucleotides are TGTGCCAGCAGCCCCTCCTCGGGAACTTCTAACTATGGCTACACCTTC. Using reference TRBV3-1 and TRBJ1-2 for the parts outside the CDR3, the full variable domain is DTAVSQTPKYLVTQMGNDKSIKCEQNLGHDTMYWYKQDSKKFLKIMFSYNNKELIINETVPNRFSPKSPDKAHLNLHINSLELGDSAVYFCASSPSSGTSNYGYTFGSGTRLTVV.

There are many counts of this clonotype. V gene TRBV7-9 combines with J gene TRBJ2-5; 14 bases align to TRBD2. V shed 5 bases and J 5 bases; nucleotides not matched to a gene: 7. The CDR3 length is 16 residues. Germline CDR1 is SEHNR and CDR2 is FQNEAQ (reference sequence). The CDR3 spells CASSRLAGGPGETQYF. The CDR3 region has the DNA TGTGCCAGCAGCCGACTAGCGGGAGGGCCGGGGGAGACCCAGTACTTC.

This clonotype was seen repeatedly, ten times or more. The rearrangement uses TRBV29-1 and TRBJ1-2; D may be TRBD1 (6 bases). Germline lookup yields CDR1 SQVTM and CDR2 ANQGSEA. The length of the CDR3 is 12 residues. With 6 bases removed from V and 4 bases from J, the gap between germline ends came to 12 bases. The CDR3 coding sequence is TGCAGCGTGGACAAGGACAGCTATGGCTACACCTTC. Translating it yields CSVDKDSYGYTF.

This clonotype was counted between two and nine times. The rearrangement uses TRBV11-2 and TRBJ2-5, with D perhaps TRBD1 (6 bases). This CDR3 spans 15 amino acids. Germline CDR1 SGHAT, CDR2 FQNNGV. V dropped 0 bases and J dropped 1 base, with 9 bases sitting between them. CDR3 in DNA: TGTGCCAGCAGCTTAGACTGGACAGTCCAAGAGACCCAGTACTTC. Residues: CASSLDWTVQETQYF.

The sample holds a few counts of this clonotype. The chain links TRBV24-1 to TRBJ2-2; the D is unclear. The germline V gene encodes CDR1 KGHDR and CDR2 SFDVKD. Trimming removed 4 bases at V and 6 bases at J, with 11 bases between. This CDR3 region has 14 residues. CDR3 DNA sequence: TGTGCCACCAGTGACCGGAGCAGCGCCGGGGAGCTGTTTTTT. Its translation is CATSDRSSAGELFF.

The table lists this clonotype with many counts. The chain links TRBV6-4 to TRBJ2-2; D not certain. The CDR3 has 18 amino acids. The V end lost 5 bases, the J end lost 6 bases, and 25 bases lay between the germline ends. The germline gives CDR1 MRHNA, CDR2 SNTAGT. CDR3 sequence reads: CASSRNPHSYSGPGELFF. In nucleotides, the CDR3 is TGTGCCAGCAGTCGTAACCCCCATAGCTACTCAGGTCCCGGGGAGCTGTTTTTT.

This clonotype was picked up many times. The genes are TRBV12-3 or TRBV12-4 and TRBJ2-2; no definite D call. Trimming took 5 bases from V and 6 from J, leaving 4 bases between them. This CDR3 has 11 amino acids. This CDR3 is CASSKSGELFF. The CDR3, as DNA: TGTGCCAGCAGTAAGTCCGGGGAGCTGTTTTTT.

The chain employs TRBV6-5 and TRBJ2-4; 9 bases are a match to TRBD1. This CDR3 spans 16 amino acids. Trimming removed 1 base from V and 2 bases from J; junction bases left unmatched: 3. Germline assignment: CDR1 MNHEY and CDR2 SVGAGI. The DNA for the CDR3 is TGTGCCAGCAGTTACTTTGGACAGGGGTCCAAAAACATTCAGTACTTC. Protein sequence: CASSYFGQGSKNIQYF.

The table lists this clonotype with many counts. The V and J genes are TRBV28 and TRBJ2-7; D gene unclear. Germline lookup yields CDR1 MDHEN and CDR2 SYDVKM. The CDR3 spans 13 residues. With 3 bases removed from V and 5 bases from J, the gap between germline ends came to 11 bases. The DNA for the CDR3 is TGTGCCAGCAGTTTGGGAACGATTAACGAGCAGTACTTC. Protein: CASSLGTINEQYF.

There are many counts of this clonotype. V gene TRBV11-2 combines with J gene TRBJ1-2; the D is unclear. Germline V CDR1 and CDR2: SGHAT, FQNNGV. V lost 0 bases and J lost 2, with 10 bases in between. The CDR3 is 15 amino acids. The CDR3 here is CASSLEWRPNYGYTF. The CDR3 DNA reads TGTGCCAGCAGCTTAGAGTGGCGGCCCAACTATGGCTACACCTTC.

The V call is TRBV27, the J call TRBJ2-5, with 9 bases identical to TRBD2. V shed 2 bases and J 9 bases; nucleotides not matched to a gene: 16. Germline loops: CDR1 MNHEY, CDR2 SMNVEV (reference sequence). The CDR3 sequence is 17 residues long. CDR3 loop: CASSLLTGGVAGVAQYF. The CDR3 DNA reads TGTGCCAGCAGTTTACTCACCGGTGGGGTAGCGGGAGTAGCCCAGTACTTC.

V is TRBV2 and J is TRBJ2-7; perhaps D is TRBD1 or TRBD2 (6 bases each). This CDR3 is built from 13 residues. The V end lost 7 bases, the J end lost 9 bases, and 19 bases lay between the germline ends. Germline lookup yields CDR1 SNHLY and CDR2 FYNNEI. CDR3: CASIDGGGTGQYF. The CDR3 DNA reads as TGTGCCAGCATAGACGGGGGCGGTACGGGGCAGTACTTC.